The entry below describes one T cell receptor beta chain. No antigen is known for it. This specimen belongs to a study of shared clonotypes between healthy human individuals. This CDR3 has 14 residues. CDR1 and CDR2 (germline): LNHDA, SQIVND (reference sequence). The V and J ends lost 7 bases and 0 bases, in that order; junction bases with no gene match: 5. Caucasian adults living in Nashville, Tennessee, provided all samples. Genomic DNA of each subset was evenly split across several immunoSEQ plates. Libraries were prepared by immunoSEQ multiplex PCR; TCRdb keeps only in-frame clonotypes and omits some of them. The profile covers 740,000 or so clones, with around 73% appearing a single time and more than 1.5% taken by the ten largest. Whole-study findings and limits: Compared with memory subsets, naive subsets generally had larger estimated richness.

The chain uses TRBV19 and TRBJ1-2; 7 bases agree with TRBD1. The source material was memory CD4+ T cells sorted from blood. Subset reported: CD45RA-negative fraction. This sequence was found in a woman in her 30s in good health. The CDR3 here is CASNSGQTNYGYTF. CDR3 sequence (DNA): TGTGCCAGTAATTCGGGACAGACTAACTATGGCTACACCTTC.